The clone carrying this T cell receptor beta chain was observed at least ten times. TCRdb used MiXCR to reprocess the reads, holding one entry per CDR3 protein. In the table there are 150,000 or so distinct CDR3 sequences, roughly a quarter of which are singletons. This sample was taken from a study of T cell repertoires in cytomegalovirus infection. CDR3 length equals 14 residues. CDR1 is SQVTM and CDR2 is ANQGSEA in the germline V gene. V was pared by 5 bases and J by 1 base, with 14 bases between. The TCR sequence derives from a human donor in good health (CMV status not recorded). Some clones in this sample may be carry-over from other donors' samples. The sample taken for sequencing was PBMCs. The chain combines TRBV29-1 with TRBJ1-1; tentative D call: TRBD1 (6 bases). The CDR3 sequence: CSVTLTGKNTEAFF. CDR3 bases: TGCAGCGTTACCCTGACAGGAAAGAACACTGAAGCTTTCTTT.